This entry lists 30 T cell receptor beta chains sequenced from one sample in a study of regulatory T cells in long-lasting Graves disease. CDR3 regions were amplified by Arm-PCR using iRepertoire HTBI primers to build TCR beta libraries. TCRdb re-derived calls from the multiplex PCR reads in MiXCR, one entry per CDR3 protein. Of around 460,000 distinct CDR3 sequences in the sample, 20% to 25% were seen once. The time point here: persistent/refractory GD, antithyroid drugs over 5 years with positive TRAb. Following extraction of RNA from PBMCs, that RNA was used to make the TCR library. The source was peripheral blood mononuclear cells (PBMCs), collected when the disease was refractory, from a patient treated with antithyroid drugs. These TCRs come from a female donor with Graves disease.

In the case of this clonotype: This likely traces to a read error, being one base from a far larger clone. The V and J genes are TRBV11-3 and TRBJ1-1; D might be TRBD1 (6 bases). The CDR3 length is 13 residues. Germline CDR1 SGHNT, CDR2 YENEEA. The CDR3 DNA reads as TGTGTCAGCAGCTCCAGGGGGAACACTGAAGCTTTCTTT. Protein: CVSSSRGNTEAFF.

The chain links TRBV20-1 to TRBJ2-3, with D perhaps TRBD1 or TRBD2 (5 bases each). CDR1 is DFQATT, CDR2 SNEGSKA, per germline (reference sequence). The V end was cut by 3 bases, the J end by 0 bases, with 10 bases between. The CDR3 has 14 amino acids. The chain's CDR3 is CSARFRDSTDTQYF. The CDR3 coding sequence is TGCAGTGCTAGGTTCCGGGACAGCACAGATACGCAGTATTTT.

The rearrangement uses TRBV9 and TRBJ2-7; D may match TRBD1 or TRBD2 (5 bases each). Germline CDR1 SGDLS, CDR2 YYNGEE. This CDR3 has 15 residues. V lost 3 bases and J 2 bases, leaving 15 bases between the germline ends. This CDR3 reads CASSARDANTYEQYF. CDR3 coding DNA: TGTGCCAGCAGCGCCCGGGACGCAAATACCTACGAGCAGTACTTC.

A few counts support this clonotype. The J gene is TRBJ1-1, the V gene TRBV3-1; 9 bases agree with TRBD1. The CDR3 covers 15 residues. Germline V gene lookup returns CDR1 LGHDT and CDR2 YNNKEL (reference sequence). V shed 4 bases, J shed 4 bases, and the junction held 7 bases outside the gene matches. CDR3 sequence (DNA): TGTGCCAGCAGCCTTGCGGACAGGGGTCCCACTGAAGCTTTCTTT. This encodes CASSLADRGPTEAFF.

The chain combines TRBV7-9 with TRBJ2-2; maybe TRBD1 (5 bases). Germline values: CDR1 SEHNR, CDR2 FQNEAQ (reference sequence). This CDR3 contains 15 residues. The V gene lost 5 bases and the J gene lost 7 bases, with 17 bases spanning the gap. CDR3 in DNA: TGTGCCAGCAGCACAACCACCCCCAGGGACGGGGAGCTGTTTTTT. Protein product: CASSTTTPRDGELFF.

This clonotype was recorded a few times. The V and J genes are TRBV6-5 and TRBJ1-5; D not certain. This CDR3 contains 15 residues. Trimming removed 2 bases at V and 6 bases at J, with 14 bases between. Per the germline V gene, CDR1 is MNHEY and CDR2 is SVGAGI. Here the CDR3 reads CASSYAPGGRQPQHF. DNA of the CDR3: TGTGCCAGCAGTTACGCCCCCGGAGGGCGTCAGCCCCAGCATTTT.

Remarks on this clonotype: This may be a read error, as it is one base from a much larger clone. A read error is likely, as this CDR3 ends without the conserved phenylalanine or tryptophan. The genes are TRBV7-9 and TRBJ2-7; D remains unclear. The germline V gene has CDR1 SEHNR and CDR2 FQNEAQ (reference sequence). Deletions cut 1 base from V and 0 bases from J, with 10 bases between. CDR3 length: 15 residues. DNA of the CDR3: TGTGCCAGCAGCTTAGTAGGCGGAAGCTCCTACGAGCAGTACCTC. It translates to CASSLVGGSSYEQYL.

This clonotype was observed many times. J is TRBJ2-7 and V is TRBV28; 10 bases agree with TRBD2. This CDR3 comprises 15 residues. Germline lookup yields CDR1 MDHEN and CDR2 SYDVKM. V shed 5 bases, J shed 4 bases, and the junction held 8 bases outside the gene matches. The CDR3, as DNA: TGTGCCAGCAGTCCTCAGCGGGAGGGCCGTTACGAGCAGTACTTC. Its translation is CASSPQREGRYEQYF.

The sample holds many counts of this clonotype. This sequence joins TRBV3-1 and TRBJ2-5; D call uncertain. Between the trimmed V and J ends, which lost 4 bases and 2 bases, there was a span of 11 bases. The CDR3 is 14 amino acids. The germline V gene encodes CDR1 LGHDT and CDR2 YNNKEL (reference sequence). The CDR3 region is CASSRPDPQETQYF. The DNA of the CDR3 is TGTGCCAGCAGCCGCCCGGATCCGCAAGAGACCCAGTACTTC.

Written as DNA, the CDR3 is TGTGCCATCAGTGATGCGGGGGCAGGGTACGAGCAGTACTTC. Its translation is CAISDAGAGYEQYF. This rearrangement joins TRBV10-3 to TRBJ2-7; D is perhaps TRBD2 (7 bases). V was pared by 3 bases and J by 4 bases, with 13 bases between. This CDR3 is built from 14 residues. Germline V gene data show CDR1 as ENHRY and CDR2 as SYGVKD.

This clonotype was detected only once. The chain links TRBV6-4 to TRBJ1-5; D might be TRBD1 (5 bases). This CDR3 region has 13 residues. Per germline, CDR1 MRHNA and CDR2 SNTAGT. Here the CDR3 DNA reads TGTGCAGCCGGGGGGGGTAGCAATCAGCCCCAGCATTTT. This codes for CAAGGGSNQPQHF.

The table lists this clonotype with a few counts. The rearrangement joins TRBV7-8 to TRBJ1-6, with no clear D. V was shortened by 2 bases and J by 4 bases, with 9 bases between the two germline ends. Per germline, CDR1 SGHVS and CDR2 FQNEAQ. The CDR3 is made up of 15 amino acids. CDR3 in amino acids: CASSLMLPYNSPLHF. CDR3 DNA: TGTGCCAGCAGCTTAATGCTACCTTATAATTCACCCCTCCACTTT.

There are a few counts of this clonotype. CDR3 protein: CASSLGINQPQHF. As DNA, the CDR3 is TGTGCCAGCAGCTTAGGTATAAATCAGCCCCAGCATTTT. The chain links TRBV13 to TRBJ1-5; no reliable D call. V lost 0 bases and J 4 bases, leaving 4 bases between the germline ends. The CDR3 is 13 amino acids. CDR1 PRHDT and CDR2 FYEKMQ come from the germline V gene (reference sequence).

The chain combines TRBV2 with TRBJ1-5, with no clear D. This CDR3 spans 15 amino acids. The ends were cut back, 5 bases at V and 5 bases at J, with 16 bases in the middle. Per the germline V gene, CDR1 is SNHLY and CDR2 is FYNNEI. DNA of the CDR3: TGTGCCAGCAGTCGAAGGTGGCGATTTGATCAGCCCCAGCATTTT. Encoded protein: CASSRRWRFDQPQHF.

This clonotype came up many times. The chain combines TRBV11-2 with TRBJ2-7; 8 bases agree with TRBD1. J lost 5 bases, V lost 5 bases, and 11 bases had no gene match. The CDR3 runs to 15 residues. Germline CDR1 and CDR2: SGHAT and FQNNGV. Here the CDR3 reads CASSASDRARHEQYF. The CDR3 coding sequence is TGTGCCAGCAGCGCGTCGGACAGGGCGAGGCACGAGCAGTACTTC.

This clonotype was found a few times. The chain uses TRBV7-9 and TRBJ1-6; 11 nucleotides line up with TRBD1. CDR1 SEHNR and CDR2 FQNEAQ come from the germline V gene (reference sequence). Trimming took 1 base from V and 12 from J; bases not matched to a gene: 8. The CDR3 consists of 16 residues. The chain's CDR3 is CASSLGRIGTGGPLHF. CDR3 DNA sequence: TGTGCCAGCAGCTTAGGTCGCATCGGGACAGGGGGACCCCTCCACTTT.

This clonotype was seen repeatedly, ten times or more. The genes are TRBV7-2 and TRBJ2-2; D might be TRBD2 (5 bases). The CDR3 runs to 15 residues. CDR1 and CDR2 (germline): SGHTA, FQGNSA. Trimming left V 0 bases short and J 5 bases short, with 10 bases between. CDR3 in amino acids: CASSLAGVETGELFF. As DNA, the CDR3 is TGTGCCAGCAGCTTAGCGGGAGTGGAAACCGGGGAGCTGTTTTTT. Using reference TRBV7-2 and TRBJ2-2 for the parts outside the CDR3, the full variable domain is GAGVSQSPSNKVTEKGKDVELRCDPISGHTALYWYRQSLGQGLEFLIYFQGNSAPDKSGLPSDRFSAERTGGSVSTLTIQRTQQEDSAVYLCASSLAGVETGELFFGEGSRLTVL.

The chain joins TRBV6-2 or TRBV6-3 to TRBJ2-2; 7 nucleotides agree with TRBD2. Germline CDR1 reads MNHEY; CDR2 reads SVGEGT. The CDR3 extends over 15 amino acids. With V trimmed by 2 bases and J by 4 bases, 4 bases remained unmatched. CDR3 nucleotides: TGTGCCAGCAGTTACAGGACTAGGGGCACCGGGGAGCTGTTTTTT. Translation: CASSYRTRGTGELFF.

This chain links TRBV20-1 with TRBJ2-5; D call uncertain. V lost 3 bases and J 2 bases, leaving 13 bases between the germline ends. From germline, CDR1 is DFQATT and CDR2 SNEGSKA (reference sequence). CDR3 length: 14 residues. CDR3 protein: CSASISGQQETQYF. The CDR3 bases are TGCAGTGCTAGCATCTCTGGGCAGCAAGAGACCCAGTACTTC.

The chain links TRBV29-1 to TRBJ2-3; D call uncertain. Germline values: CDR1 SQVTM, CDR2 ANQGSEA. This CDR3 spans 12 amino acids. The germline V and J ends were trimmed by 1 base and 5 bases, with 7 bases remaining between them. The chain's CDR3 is CSVEVIEDTQYF. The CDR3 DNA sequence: TGCAGCGTTGAAGTTATTGAAGATACGCAGTATTTT.

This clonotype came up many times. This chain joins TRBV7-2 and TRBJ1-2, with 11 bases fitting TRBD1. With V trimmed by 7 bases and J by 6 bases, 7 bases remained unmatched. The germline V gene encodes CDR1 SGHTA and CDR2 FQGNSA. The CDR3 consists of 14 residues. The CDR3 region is CASTNGQGANGYTF. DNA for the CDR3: TGTGCCAGCACCAACGGACAGGGGGCGAATGGCTACACCTTC.

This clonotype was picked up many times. The CDR3 nucleotides are TGTGCCAGCAGCGTCCCTACTAGCCCCCGCGACATTCAGTACTTC. As protein: CASSVPTSPRDIQYF. The chain recombines TRBV9 with TRBJ2-4; TRBD2 might be the D (6 bases). This CDR3 is built from 15 residues. Per the germline V gene, CDR1 is SGDLS and CDR2 is YYNGEE. Trimming took off 2 bases at V and 8 bases at J, with 17 bases between the two ends.

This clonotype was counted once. CDR3 amino acids: CSAPVQGAQAETQYF. The CDR3 bases are TGCAGTGCCCCCGTACAGGGGGCGCAGGCAGAGACCCAGTACTTC. The chain links TRBV20-1 to TRBJ2-5, with 9 nucleotides matching TRBD1. Germline CDR1 is DFQATT and CDR2 is SNEGSKA (reference sequence). V shed 6 bases and J 4 bases; nucleotides not matched to a gene: 12. There are 15 residues in the CDR3.

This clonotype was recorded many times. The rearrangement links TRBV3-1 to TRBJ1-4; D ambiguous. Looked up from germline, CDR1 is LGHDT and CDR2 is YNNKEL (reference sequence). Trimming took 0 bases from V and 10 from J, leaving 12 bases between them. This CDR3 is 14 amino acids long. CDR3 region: CASSQEGRIGKLFF. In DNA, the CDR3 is TGTGCCAGCAGCCAAGAAGGCAGGATCGGAAAACTGTTTTTT.

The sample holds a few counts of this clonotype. The CDR3 nucleotides read TGCGCCAGCAGCTGGTTCCTGAAGAGCTGGGACAGAAACACCGGGGAGCTGTTTTTT. It is translated as CASSWFLKSWDRNTGELFF. V usage is TRBV5-1 and J usage is TRBJ2-2; 7 bases map to TRBD1. The V gene's germline CDR1 is SGHRS and CDR2 YFSETQ. This CDR3 spans 19 amino acids. Trimming at V came to 3 bases and at J to 2 bases, leaving 16 bases not matched to a gene.

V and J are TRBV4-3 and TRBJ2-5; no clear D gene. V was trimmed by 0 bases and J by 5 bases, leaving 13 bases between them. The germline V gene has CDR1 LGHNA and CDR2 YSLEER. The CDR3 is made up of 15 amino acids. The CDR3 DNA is TGCGCCAGCAGCCAAGAATTGCTGTACGACGAGACCCAGTACTTC. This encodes CASSQELLYDETQYF.

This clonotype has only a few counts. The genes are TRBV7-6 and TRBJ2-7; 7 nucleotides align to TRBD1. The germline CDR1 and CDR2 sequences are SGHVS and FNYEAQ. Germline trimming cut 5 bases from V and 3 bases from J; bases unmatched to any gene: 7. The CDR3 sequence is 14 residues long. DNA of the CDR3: TGTGCCAGCAGCCTAACAGGGGAAGTCTACGAGCAGTACTTC. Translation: CASSLTGEVYEQYF.

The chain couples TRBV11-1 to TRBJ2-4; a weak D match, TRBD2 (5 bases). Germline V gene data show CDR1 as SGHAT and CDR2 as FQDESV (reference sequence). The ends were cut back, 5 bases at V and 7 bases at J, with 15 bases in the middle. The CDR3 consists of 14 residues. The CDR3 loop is CASSHREGVNIQYF. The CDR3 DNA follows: TGTGCCAGCAGCCACCGTGAGGGAGTCAACATTCAGTACTTC.

The CDR3 DNA reads TGTGCCAGCAGCTTAGGCGGAGGGTTGAACACTGAAGCTTTCTTT. This gives the protein CASSLGGGLNTEAFF. V gene TRBV7-9 combines with J gene TRBJ1-1, with unresolved D. The CDR3 is made up of 15 amino acids. V was trimmed by 1 base and J by 0 bases, leaving 9 bases between them. The germline gives CDR1 SEHNR, CDR2 FQNEAQ (reference sequence).

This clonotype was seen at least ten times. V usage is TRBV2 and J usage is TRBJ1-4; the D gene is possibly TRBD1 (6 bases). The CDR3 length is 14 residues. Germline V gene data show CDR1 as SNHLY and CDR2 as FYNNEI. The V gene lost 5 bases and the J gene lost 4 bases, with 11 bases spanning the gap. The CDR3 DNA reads TGTGCCAGCAGTCCGGACAGAAATAATGAAAAACTGTTTTTT. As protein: CASSPDRNNEKLFF.